These T cell receptor beta chains were read from a single sample in a study of T cell repertoires in cytomegalovirus infection. MiXCR was run by TCRdb on the reads, yielding one entry per CDR3 protein. The sample consists of hundreds of thousands of distinct CDR3 sequences, around a sixth of them appearing once. The specimen was PBMCs. Receptors were obtained from a human donor in good health (CMV status not recorded). Some clones in this sample may be carry-over from other donors' samples. Both conserved end residues are part of each CDR3. The D gene is left open where the match is weak. For some rows the clone size is stated as once, few or many, or as a class when expanded; others skip it.

>TRBV9|TRBJ2-1|TRBD2|few
TGTGCCAGCAGCGTAGTAGCGGGGGGACTCAGGGCCTACAATGAGCAGTTCTTC
CASSVVAGGLRAYNEQFF
>TRBV12-3/TRBV12-4|TRBJ2-1|TRBD1|many
TGTGCCAGCAGTCAGGACAGGGTTGGTGAGCAGTTCTTC
CASSQDRVGEQFF
>TRBV7-2|TRBJ2-3|TRBD2|many
TGTGCCAGCAGCCAGGGACTAGCGAGAAACACAGATACGCAGTATTTT
CASSQGLARNTDTQYF
>TRBV6-5|TRBJ1-2|TRBD1|few
TGTGCCAGCAGTGTAAGGGCGGGACAGAGCTATGGCTACACCTTC
CASSVRAGQSYGYTF
>TRBV10-2|TRBJ2-1|TRBD1|few
TGCGCCAGCAGTTCCGGGACAGGGGGTAACAATGAGCAGTTCTTC
CASSSGTGGNNEQFF
>TRBV19|TRBJ1-5|NA|NA
TGTGCCAGTAGTATTGGGGGTTATCAGCCCCAGCATTTT
CASSIGGYQPQHF
>TRBV4-3|TRBJ1-1|NA|many
TGCGCCAGCAGCCAAGCCGCGAACACTGAAGCTTTCTTT
CASSQAANTEAFF
>TRBV5-4|TRBJ2-3|NA|many
TGTGCCAGCAGCACTTCCCCGGGAAGGGAAGATACGCAGTATTTT
CASSTSPGREDTQYF
>TRBV5-1|TRBJ2-3|TRBD2|many
TGCGCCAGCACCTCGGGGGGGCTTGAAGATACGCAGTATTTT
CASTSGGLEDTQYF
>TRBV7-8|TRBJ2-7|TRBD1|many
TGTGCCAGCAGCTCGGACAGGGCGAGCTACGAGCAGTACTTC
CASSSDRASYEQYF
>TRBV20-1|TRBJ1-5|TRBD1|few
TGCAGTGCCACGGACAGGGGCCAGCATCAGCCCCAGCATTTT
CSATDRGQHQPQHF
>TRBV7-2|TRBJ2-1|NA|many
TGTGCCAGCAGCTTAGCCAGGTTCAATGAGCAGTTCTTC
CASSLARFNEQFF